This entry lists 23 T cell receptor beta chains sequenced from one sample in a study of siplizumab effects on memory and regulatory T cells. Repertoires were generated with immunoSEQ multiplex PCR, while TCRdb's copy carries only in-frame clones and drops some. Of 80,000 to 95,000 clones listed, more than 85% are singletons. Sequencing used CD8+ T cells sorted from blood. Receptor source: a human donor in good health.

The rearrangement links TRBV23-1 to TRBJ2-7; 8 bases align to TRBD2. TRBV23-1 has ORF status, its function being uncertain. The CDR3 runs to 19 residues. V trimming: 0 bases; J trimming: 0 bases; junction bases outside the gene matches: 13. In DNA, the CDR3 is TGCGCCAGCAGTCAATCGCGGCGAACTAGCGGTCTGAGCTCCTACGAGCAGTACTTC. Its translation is CASSQSRRTSGLSSYEQYF.

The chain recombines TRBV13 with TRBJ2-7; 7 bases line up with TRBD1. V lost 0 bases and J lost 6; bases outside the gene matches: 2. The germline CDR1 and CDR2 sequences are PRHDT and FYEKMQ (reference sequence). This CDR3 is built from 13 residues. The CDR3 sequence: CASSLGGGGEQYF. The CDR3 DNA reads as TGTGCCAGCAGCTTAGGAGGGGGCGGCGAGCAGTACTTC.

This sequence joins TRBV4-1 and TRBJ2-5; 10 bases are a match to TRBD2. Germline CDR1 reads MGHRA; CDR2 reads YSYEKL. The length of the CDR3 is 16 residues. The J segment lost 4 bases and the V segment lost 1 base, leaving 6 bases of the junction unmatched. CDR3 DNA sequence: TGCGCCAGCAGCCAAGGTTCCAGCGGGGGGGGAGAGACCCAGTACTTC. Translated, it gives CASSQGSSGGGETQYF.

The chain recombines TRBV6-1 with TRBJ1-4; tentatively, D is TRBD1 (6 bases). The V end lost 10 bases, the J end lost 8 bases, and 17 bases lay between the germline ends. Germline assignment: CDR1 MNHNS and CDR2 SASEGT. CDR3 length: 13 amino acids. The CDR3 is CATGRGAREKLFF. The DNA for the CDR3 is TGTGCCACTGGGAGGGGGGCTAGAGAAAAACTGTTTTTT.

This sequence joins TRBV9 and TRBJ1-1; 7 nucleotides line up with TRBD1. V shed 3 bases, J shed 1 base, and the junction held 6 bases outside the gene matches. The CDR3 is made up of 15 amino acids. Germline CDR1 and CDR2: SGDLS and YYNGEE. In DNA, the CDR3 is TGTGCCAGCAGCGGGGCTAGGACAGGGAACACTGAAGCTTTCTTT. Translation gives CASSGARTGNTEAFF.

CDR3 loop: CASSYRVSSYEQYF. The CDR3 DNA sequence: TGTGCCAGCAGTTACAGGGTGAGCTCCTACGAGCAGTACTTC. This chain connects TRBV27 to TRBJ2-7; D is perhaps TRBD1 (6 bases). Per the germline V gene, CDR1 is MNHEY and CDR2 is SMNVEV (reference sequence). V shed 4 bases and J shed 0 bases, with 10 bases lying between them. The CDR3 runs 14 residues.

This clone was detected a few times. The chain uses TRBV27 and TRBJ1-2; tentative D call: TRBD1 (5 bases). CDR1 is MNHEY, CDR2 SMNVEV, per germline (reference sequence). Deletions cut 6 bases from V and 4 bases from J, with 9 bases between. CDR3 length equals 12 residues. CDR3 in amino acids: CASSDSVYGYTF. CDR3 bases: TGTGCCAGCAGCGACAGTGTCTATGGCTACACCTTC.

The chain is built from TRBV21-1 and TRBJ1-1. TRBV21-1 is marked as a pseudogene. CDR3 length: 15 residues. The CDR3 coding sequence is TGTGCCAGCAGCAAAGAACTCCAAATTAACACTGAAGCTTTCTTT. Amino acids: CASSKELQINTEAFF.

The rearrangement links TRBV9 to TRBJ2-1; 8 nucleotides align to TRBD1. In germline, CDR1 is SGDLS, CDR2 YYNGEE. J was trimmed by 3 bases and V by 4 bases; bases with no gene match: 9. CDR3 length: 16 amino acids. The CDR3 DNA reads TGTGCCAGCAGCACTTCAGGGGGCCATATCTACAATGAGCAGTTCTTC. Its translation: CASSTSGGHIYNEQFF.

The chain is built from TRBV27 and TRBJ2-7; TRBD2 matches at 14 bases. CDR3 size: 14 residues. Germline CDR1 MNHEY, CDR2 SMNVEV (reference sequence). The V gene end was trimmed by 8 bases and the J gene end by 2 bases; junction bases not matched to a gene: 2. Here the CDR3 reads CASSGLAGAYEQYF. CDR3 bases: TGTGCCAGCTCGGGACTAGCGGGAGCCTACGAGCAGTACTTC.

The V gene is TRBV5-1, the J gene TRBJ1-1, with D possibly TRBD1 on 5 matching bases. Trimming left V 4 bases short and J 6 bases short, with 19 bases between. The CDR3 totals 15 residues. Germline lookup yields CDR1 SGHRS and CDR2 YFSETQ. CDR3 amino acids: CASSPRDSGIPEAFF. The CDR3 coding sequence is TGCGCCAGCAGCCCCCGGGACTCAGGGATACCTGAAGCTTTCTTT.

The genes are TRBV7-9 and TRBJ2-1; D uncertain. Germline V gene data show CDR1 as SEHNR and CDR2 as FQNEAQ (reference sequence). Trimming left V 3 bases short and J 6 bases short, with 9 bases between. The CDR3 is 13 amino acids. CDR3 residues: CASSFLAANEQFF. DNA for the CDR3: TGTGCCAGCAGCTTCCTGGCAGCCAATGAGCAGTTCTTC.

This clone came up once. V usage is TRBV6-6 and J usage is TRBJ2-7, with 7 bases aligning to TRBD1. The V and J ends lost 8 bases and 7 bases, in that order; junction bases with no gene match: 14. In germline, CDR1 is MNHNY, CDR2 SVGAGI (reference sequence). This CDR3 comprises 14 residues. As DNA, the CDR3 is TGTGCCAGCGAAAGGGGGCAGGGGACCTTAGAGCAGTACTTC. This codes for CASERGQGTLEQYF.

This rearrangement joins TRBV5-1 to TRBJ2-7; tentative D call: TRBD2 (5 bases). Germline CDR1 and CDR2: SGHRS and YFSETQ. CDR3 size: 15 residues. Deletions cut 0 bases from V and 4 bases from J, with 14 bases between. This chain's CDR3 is CASSLVGGSPYEQYF. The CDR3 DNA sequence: TGCGCCAGCAGCTTGGTAGGTGGGAGCCCTTACGAGCAGTACTTC.

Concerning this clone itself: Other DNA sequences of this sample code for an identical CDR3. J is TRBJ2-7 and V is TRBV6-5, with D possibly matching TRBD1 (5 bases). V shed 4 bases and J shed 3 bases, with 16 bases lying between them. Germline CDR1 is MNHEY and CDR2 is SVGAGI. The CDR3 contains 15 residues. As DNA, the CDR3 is TGTGCCAGCAGTTCTGGACAAGGAGAGAACTACGAGCAGTACTTC. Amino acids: CASSSGQGENYEQYF.

CDR3 bases: TGCGCCAGCAGCGAGGCACAGGGGGGGCAAGAGACCCAGTACTTC. Amino acid sequence: CASSEAQGGQETQYF. The V call is TRBV5-1, the J call TRBJ2-5; D is possibly TRBD1 (8 bases). Trimming pared 4 bases from V and 2 bases from J, leaving 15 bases between. The CDR3 has 15 residues. The germline CDR1 and CDR2 sequences are SGHRS and YFSETQ. Supplemented by reference TRBV5-1 and TRBJ2-5, the full variable domain reads KAGVTQTPRYLIKTRGQQVTLSCSPISGHRSVSWYQQTPGQGLQFLFEYFSETQRNKGNFPGRFSGRQFSNSRSEMNVSTLELGDSALYLCASSEAQGGQETQYFGPGTRLLVL.

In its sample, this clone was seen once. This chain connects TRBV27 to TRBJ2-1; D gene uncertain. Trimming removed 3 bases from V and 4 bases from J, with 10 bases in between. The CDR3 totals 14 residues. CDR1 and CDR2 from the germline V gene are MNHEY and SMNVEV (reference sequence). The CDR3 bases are TGTGCCAGCAGTTTTAGGTTCGGGTACAATGAGCAGTTCTTC. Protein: CASSFRFGYNEQFF.

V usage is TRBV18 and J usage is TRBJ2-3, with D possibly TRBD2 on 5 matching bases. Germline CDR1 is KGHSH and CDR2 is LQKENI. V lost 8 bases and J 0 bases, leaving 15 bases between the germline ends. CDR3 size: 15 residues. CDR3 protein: CASKRGAASTDTQYF. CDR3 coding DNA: TGTGCCAGCAAACGGGGAGCAGCTAGCACAGATACGCAGTATTTT.

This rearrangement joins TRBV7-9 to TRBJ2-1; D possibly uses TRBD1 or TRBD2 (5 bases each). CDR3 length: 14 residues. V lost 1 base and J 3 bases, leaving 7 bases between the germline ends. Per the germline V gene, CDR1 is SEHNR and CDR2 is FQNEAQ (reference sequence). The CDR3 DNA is TGTGCCAGCAGCTTAGGGGACGGCTACAATGAGCAGTTCTTC. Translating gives CASSLGDGYNEQFF.

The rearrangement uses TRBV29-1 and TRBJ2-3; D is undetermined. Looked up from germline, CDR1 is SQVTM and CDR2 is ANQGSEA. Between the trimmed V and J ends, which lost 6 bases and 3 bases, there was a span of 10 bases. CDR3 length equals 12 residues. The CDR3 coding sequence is TGCAGCGTCGGAGCATGGACAGATACGCAGTATTTT. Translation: CSVGAWTDTQYF.

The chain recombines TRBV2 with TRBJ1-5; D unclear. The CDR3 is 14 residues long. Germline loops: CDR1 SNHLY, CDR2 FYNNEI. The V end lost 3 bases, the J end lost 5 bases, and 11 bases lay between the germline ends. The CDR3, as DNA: TGTGCCAGCAGTGACCCCGGGCTCGATCAGCCCCAGCATTTT. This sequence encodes CASSDPGLDQPQHF.

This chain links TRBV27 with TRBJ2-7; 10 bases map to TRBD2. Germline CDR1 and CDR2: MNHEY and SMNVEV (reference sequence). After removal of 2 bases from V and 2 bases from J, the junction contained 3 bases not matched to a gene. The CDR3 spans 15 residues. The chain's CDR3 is CASSLTGLAAYEQYF. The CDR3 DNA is TGTGCCAGCAGTTTAACTGGACTAGCGGCCTACGAGCAGTACTTC.

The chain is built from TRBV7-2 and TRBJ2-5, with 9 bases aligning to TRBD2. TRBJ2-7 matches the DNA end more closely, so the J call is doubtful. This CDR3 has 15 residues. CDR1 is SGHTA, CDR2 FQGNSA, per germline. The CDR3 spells CASSSGTSLRYEQYF. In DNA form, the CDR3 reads TGTGCCAGCAGCTCCGGGACTAGCCTACGGTACGAGCAGTACTTC.